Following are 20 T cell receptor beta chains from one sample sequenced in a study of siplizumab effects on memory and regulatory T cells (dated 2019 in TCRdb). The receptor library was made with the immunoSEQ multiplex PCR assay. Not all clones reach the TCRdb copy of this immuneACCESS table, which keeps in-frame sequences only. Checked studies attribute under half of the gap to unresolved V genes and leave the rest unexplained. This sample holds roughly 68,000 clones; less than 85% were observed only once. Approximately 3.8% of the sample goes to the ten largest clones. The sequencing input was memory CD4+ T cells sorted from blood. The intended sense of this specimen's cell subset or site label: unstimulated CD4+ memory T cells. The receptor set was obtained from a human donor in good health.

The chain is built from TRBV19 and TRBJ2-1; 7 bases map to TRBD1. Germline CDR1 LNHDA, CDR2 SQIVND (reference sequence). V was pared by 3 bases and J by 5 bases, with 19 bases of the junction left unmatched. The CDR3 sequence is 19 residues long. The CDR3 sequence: CASSIPVYRSLGGHNEQFF. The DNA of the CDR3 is TGTGCCAGTAGTATTCCGGTTTATCGATCCCTAGGGGGCCACAATGAGCAGTTCTTC.

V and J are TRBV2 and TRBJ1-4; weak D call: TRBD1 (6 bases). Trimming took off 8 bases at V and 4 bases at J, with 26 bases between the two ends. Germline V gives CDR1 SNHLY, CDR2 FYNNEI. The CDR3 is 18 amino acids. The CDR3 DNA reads TGTGCCAGCCGACTCCCAGCGGGGGCTCTAGCGCTTAATGAAAAACTGTTTTTT. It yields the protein CASRLPAGALALNEKLFF.

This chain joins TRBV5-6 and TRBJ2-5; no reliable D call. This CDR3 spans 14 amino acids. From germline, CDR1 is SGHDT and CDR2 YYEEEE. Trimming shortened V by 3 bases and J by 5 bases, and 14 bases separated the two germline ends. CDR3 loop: CASSSRWGGETQYF. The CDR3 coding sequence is TGTGCCAGCAGCTCTCGGTGGGGTGGGGAGACCCAGTACTTC.

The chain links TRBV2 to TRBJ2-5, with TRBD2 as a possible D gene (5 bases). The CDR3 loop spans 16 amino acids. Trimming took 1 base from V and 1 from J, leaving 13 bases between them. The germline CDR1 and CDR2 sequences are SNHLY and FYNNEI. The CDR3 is CASSEGRGWGQETQYF. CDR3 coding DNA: TGTGCCAGCAGTGAAGGCCGGGGATGGGGCCAAGAGACCCAGTACTTC.

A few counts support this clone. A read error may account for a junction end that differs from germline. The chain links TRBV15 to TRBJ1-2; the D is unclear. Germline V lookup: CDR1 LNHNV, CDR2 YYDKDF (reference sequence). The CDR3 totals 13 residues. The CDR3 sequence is CATSHGIGYGYTF. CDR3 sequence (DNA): TGTGCTACCAGCCACGGCATTGGCTATGGCTACACCTTC.

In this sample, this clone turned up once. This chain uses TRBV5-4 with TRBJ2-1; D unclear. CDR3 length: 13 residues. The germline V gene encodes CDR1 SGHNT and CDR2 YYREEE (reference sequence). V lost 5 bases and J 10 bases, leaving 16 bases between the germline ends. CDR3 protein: CASRRTRDWEQFF. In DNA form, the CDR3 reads TGTGCCAGCAGGCGGACCCGCGATTGGGAGCAGTTCTTC.

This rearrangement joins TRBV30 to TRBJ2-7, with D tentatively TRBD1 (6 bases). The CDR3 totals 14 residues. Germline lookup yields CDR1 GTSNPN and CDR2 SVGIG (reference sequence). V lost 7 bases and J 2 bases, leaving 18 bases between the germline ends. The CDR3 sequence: CAFDRRQDPYEQYF. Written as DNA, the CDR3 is TGTGCCTTCGACCGTCGACAGGATCCCTACGAGCAGTACTTC.

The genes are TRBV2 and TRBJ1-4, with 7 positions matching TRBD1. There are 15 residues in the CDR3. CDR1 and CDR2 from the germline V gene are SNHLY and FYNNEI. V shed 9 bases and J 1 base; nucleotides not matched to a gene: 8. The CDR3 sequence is CARGARGRTNEKLFF. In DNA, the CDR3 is TGTGCCAGGGGAGCCAGGGGGAGAACTAATGAAAAACTGTTTTTT.

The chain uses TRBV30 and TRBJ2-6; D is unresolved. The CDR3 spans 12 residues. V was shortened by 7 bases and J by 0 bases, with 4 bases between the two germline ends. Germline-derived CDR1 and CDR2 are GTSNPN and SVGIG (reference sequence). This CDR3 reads CALNSGANVLTF. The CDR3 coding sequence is TGTGCCTTAAACTCTGGGGCCAACGTCCTGACTTTC. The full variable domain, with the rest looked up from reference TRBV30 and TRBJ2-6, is SQTIHQWPATLVQPVGSPLSLECTVEGTSNPNLYWYRQAAGRGLQLLFYSVGIGQISSEVPQNLSASRPQDRQFILSSKKLLLSDSGFYLCALNSGANVLTFGAGSRLTVL.

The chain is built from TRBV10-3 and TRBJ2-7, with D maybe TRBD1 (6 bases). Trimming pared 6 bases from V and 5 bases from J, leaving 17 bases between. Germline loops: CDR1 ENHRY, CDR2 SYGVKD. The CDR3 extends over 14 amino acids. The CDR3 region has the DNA TGTGCCATCAGGGAACAGGGTAGCACCGACGAGCAGTACTTC. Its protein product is CAIREQGSTDEQYF.

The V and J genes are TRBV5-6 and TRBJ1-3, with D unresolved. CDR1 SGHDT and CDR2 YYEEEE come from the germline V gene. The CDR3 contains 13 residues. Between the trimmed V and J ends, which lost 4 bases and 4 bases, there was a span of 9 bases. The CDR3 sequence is CASSQQLGNTIYF. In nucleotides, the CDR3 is TGTGCCAGCAGCCAACAACTGGGAAACACCATATATTTT.

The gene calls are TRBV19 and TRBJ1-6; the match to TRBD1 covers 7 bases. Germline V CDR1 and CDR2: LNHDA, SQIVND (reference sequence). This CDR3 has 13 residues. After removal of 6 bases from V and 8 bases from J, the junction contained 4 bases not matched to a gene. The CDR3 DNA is TGTGCCAGTAGAAAACAGGGGTATTCACCCCTCCACTTT. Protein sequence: CASRKQGYSPLHF.

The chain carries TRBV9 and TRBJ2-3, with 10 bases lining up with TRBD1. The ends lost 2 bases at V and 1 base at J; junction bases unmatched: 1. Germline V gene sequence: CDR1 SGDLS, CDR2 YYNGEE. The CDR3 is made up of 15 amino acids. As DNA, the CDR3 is TGTGCCAGCAGCGTGGGGACAGGGGGCACAGATACGCAGTATTTT. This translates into CASSVGTGGTDTQYF. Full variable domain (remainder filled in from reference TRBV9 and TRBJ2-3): DSGVTQTPKHLITATGQRVTLRCSPRSGDLSVYWYQQSLDQGLQFLIQYYNGEERAKGNILERFSAQQFPDLHSELNLSSLELGDSALYFCASSVGTGGTDTQYFGPGTRLTVL.

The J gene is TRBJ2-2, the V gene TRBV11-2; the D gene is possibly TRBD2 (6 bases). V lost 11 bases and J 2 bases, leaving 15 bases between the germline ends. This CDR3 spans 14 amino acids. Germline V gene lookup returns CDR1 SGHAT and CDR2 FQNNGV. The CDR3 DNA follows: TGTGCCGGGAACCGGGACTCCAACACCGGGGAGCTGTTTTTT. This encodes CAGNRDSNTGELFF. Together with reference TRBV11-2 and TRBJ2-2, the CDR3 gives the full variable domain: EAGVAQSPRYKIIEKRQSVAFWCNPISGHATLYWYQQILGQGPKLLIQFQNNGVVDDSQLPKDRFSAERLKGVDSTLKIQPAKLEDSAVYLCAGNRDSNTGELFFGEGSRLTVL.

The CDR3 is CASSPRTGGRDTEAFF. The CDR3 nucleotides are TGCGCCAGCAGCCCTAGGACAGGGGGACGTGACACTGAAGCTTTCTTT. The chain is built from TRBV5-1 and TRBJ1-1; 10 positions agree with TRBD1. The CDR3 spans 16 residues. From germline, CDR1 is SGHRS and CDR2 YFSETQ. The V and J ends lost 4 bases and 3 bases, in that order; junction bases with no gene match: 9.

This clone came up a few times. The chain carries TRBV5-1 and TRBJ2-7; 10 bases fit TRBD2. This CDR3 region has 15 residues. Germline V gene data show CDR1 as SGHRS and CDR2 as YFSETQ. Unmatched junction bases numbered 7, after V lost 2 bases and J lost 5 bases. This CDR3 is CASSFPGTSANEQYF. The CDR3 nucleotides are TGCGCCAGCAGCTTTCCCGGGACTAGCGCGAACGAGCAGTACTTC.

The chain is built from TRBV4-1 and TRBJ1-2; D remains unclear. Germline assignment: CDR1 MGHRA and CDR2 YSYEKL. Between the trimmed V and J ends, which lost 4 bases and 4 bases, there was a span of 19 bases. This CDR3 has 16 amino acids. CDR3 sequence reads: CASSRPQRATAYGYTF. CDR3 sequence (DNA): TGCGCCAGCAGCCGTCCCCAGAGGGCGACGGCCTATGGCTACACCTTC.

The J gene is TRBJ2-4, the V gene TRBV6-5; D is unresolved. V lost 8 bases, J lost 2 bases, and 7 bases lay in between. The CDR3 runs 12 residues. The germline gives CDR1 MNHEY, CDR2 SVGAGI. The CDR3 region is CASGNPKNIQYF. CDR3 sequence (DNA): TGTGCCAGCGGGAATCCCAAAAACATTCAGTACTTC.

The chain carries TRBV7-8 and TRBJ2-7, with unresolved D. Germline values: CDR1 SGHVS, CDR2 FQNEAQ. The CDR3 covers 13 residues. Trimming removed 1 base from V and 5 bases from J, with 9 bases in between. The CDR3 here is CASSLELFHEQYF. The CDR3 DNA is TGTGCCAGCAGCTTAGAATTATTCCACGAGCAGTACTTC.

CDR3 in DNA: TGTGCCAGCAGCCGAGACCCGGGAAAGAGCTCCTACGAGCAGTACTTC. The encoded protein is CASSRDPGKSSYEQYF. V and J are TRBV7-9 and TRBJ2-7, with a weak D call TRBD2 (5 bases). Trimming took off 5 bases at V and 0 bases at J, with 17 bases between the two ends. Germline V lookup: CDR1 SEHNR, CDR2 FQNEAQ (reference sequence). The CDR3 totals 16 residues.